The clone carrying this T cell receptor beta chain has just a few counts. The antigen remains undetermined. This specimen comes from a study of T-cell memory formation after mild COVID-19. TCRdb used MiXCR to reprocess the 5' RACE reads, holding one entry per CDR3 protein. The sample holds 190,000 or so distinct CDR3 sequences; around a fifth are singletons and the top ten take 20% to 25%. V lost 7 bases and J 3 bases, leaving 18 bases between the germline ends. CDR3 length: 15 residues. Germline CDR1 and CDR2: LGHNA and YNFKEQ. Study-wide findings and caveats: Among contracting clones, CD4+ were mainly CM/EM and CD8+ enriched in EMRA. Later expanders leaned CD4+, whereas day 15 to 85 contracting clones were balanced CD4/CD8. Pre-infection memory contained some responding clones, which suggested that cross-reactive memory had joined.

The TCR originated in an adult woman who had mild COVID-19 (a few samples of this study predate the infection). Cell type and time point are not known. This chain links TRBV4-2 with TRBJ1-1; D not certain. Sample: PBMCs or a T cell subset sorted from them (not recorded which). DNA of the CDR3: TGTGCCAGCACCGGGAAGAGGTTTTATGACACTGAAGCTTTCTTT. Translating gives CASTGKRFYDTEAFF.